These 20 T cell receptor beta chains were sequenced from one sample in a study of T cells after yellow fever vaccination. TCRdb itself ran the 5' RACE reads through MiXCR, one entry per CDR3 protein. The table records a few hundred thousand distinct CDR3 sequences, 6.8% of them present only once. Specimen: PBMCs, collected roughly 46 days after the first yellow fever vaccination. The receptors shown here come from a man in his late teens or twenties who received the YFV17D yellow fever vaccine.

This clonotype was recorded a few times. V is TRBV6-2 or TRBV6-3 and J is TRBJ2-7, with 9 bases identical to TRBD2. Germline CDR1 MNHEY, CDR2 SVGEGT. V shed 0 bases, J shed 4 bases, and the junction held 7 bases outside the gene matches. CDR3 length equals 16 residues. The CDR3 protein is CASSYSKLAGRYEQYV. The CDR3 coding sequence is TGTGCCAGCAGTTACTCGAAGCTAGCGGGGCGTTACGAGCAGTACGTC.

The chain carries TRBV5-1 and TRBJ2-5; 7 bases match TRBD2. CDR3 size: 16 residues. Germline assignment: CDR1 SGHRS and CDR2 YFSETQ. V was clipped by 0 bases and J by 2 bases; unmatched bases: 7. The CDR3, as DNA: TGCGCCAGCAGCTTGGGGCGACTAGCCGTACAAGAGACCCAGTACTTC. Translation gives CASSLGRLAVQETQYF.

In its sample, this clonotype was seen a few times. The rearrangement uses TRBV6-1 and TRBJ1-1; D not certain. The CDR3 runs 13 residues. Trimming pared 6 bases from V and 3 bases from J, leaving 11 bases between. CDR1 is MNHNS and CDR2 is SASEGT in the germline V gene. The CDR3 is CASSQTRDTEAFF. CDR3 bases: TGTGCCAGCAGCCAGACTCGAGACACTGAAGCTTTCTTT.

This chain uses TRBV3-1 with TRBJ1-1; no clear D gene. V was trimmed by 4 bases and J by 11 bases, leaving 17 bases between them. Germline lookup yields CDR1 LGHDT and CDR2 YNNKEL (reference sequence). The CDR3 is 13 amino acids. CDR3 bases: TGTGCCAGCAGCCCCCCCGTTGCCGAGGTTGCTTTCTTT. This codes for CASSPPVAEVAFF.

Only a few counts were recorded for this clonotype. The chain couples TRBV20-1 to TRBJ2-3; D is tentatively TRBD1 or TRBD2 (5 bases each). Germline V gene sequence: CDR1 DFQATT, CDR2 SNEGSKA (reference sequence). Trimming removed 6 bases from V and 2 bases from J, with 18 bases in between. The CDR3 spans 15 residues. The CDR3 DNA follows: TGCAGTGCAAACCGGGACCTCACCTTCACAGATACGCAGTATTTT. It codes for CSANRDLTFTDTQYF.

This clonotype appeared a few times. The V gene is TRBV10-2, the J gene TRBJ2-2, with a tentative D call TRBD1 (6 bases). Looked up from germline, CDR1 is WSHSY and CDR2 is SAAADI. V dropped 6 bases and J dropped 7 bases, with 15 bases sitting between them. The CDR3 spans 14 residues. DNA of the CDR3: TGCGCCAGCAGCCAGGGGTCGGAAGTCGGGGAGCTGTTTTTT. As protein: CASSQGSEVGELFF.

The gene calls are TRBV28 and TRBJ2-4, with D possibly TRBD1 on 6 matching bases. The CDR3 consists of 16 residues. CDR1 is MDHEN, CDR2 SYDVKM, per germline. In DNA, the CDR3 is TGTGCAGCAGCTCGGGACACGATATTAGCCAAAAACATTCAGTACTTC. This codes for CAAARDTILAKNIQYF.

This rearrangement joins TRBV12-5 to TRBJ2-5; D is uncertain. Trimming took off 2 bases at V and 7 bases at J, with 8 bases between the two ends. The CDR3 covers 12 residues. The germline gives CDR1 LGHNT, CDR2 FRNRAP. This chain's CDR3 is CASGLQISTQYF. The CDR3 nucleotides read TGTGCTAGTGGTTTGCAGATTTCGACCCAGTACTTC.

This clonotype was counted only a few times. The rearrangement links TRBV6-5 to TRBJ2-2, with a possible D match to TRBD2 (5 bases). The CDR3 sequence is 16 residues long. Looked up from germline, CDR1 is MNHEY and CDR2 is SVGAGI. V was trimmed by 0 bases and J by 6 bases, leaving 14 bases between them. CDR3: CASSYSRGEGAGELFF. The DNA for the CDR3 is TGTGCCAGCAGTTACTCCCGGGGAGAGGGAGCCGGGGAGCTGTTTTTT.

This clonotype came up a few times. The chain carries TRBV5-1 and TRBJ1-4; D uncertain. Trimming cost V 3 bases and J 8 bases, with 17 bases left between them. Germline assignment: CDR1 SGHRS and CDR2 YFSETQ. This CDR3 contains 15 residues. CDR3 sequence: CASSSSGPLGEKLFF. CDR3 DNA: TGCGCCAGCAGCTCTTCCGGGCCCCTGGGGGAAAAACTGTTTTTT.

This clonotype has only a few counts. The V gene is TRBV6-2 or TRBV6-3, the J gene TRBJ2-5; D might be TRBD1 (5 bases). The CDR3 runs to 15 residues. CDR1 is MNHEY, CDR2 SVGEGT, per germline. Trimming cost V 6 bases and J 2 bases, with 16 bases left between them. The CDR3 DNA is TGTGCCAGCAGGAACTCGTGGGGCCCTCAAGAGACCCAGTACTTC. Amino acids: CASRNSWGPQETQYF.

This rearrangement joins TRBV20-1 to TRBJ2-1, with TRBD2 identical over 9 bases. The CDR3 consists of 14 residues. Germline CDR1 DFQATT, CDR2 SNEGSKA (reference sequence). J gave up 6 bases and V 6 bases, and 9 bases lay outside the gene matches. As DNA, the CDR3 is TGCAGTGCCTCAATAGCGGGGGTCGGCAATGAGCAGTTCTTC. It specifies CSASIAGVGNEQFF.

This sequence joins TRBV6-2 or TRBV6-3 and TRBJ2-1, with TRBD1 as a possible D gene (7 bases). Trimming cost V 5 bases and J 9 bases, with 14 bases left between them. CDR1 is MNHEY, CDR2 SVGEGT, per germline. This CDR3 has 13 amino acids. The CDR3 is CASSPRGESEQFF. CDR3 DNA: TGTGCCAGCAGTCCCAGGGGGGAGAGTGAGCAGTTCTTC.

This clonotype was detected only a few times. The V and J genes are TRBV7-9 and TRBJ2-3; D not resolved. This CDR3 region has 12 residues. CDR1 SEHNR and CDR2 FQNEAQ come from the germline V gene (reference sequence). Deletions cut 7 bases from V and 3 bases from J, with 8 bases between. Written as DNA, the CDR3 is TGTGCCAGCACCTACGGGACAGATACGCAGTATTTT. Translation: CASTYGTDTQYF.

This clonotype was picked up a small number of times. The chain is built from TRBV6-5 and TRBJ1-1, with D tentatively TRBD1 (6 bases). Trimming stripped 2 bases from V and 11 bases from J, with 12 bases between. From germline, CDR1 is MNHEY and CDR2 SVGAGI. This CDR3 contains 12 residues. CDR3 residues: CASSYRRGEAFF. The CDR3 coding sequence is TGTGCCAGCAGTTACCGTAGGGGGGAGGCTTTCTTT.

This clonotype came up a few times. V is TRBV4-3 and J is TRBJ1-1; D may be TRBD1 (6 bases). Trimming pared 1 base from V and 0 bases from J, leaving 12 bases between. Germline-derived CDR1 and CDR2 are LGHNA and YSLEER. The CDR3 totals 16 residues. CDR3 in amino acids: CASSQVEGEMNTEAFF. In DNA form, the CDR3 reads TGCGCCAGCAGCCAAGTGGAGGGGGAGATGAACACTGAAGCTTTCTTT.

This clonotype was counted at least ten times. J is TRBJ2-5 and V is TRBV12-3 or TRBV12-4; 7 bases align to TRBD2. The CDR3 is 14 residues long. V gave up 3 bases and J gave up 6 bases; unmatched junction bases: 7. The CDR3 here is CASSLTSSEKTQYF. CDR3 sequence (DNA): TGTGCCAGCAGTTTGACTAGCTCTGAAAAGACCCAGTACTTC.

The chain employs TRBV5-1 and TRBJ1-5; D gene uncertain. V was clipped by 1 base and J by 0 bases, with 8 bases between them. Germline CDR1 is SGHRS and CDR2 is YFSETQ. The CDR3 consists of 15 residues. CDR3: CASSLRRTSNQPQHF. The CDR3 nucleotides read TGCGCCAGCAGCTTGCGACGGACTAGCAATCAGCCCCAGCATTTT.

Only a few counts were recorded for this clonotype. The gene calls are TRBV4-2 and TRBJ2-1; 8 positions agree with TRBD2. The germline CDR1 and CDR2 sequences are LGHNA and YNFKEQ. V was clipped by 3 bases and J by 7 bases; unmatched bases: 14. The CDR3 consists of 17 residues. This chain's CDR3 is CASSHPDPGGGENEQFF. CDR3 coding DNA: TGTGCCAGCAGCCACCCCGATCCGGGGGGGGGCGAAAATGAGCAGTTCTTC.

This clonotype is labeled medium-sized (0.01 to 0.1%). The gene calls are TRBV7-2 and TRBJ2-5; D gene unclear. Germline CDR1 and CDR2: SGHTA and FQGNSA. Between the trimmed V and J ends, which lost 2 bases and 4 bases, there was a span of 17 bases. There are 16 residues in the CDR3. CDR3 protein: CASSLWDTGPLETQYF. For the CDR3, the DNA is TGTGCCAGCAGCTTATGGGATACTGGCCCCCTAGAGACCCAGTACTTC.